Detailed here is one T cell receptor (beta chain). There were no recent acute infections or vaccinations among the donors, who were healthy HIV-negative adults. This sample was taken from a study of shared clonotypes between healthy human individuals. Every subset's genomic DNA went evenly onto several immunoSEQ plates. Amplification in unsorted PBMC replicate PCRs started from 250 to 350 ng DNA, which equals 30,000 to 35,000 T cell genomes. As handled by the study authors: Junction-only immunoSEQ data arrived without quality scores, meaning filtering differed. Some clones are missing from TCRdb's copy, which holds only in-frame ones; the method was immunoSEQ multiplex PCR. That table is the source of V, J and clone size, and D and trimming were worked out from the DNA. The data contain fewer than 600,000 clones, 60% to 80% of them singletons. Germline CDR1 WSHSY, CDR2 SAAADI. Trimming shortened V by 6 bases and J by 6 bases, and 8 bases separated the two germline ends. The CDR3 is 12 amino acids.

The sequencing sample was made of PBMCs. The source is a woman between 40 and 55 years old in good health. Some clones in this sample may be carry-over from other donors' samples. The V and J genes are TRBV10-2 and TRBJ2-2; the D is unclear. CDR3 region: CASRTSAGELFF. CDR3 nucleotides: TGCGCCAGCAGGACATCTGCCGGGGAGCTGTTTTTT.